A selection of T cell receptor beta chains follows, all from one sample in a study of blood T cell repertoires in COVID-19. The method was immunoSEQ multiplex PCR; TCRdb's version includes in-frame clones alone and lacks a portion of them. The repertoire includes about 210,000 clones, 80% to 90% of them detected once, and about 7% sits in the top ten. Sequenced: PBMCs or T cells enriched from blood (not recorded which). All receptors derive from a man aged 30-40 years in a cohort exposed to, infected with or recovered from COVID-19 (not recorded which). Each CDR3 is given with its conserved first and last residue. The size entry is marked missing in some rows and otherwise reads once, few, many or a size class.

V gene,clone size,J gene,CDR3 protein
TRBV4-3,-,TRBJ1-1,CASSQEQNANTEAFF
TRBV6-2/TRBV6-3,-,TRBJ2-7,CASSYSGDSSYEQYF
TRBV3-1/TRBV3-2,-,TRBJ2-2,CASSLARRTSGSMYLVSGELFF
TRBV18,-,TRBJ1-3,CASSPLVRQGNRNTIYF
TRBV19,-,TRBJ2-5,CASSIEGGWGKTQYF
TRBV5-1,-,TRBJ2-2,CASSSRTGNTGELFF
TRBV3-1/TRBV3-2,few,TRBJ2-3,CASSRVKDTQYF
TRBV9,few,TRBJ1-2,CASSSERGSYGYTF
TRBV5-1,-,TRBJ1-4,CASSLAGGNEKLFF
TRBV10-3,-,TRBJ1-1,CAISEGGSRTEAFF
TRBV5-1,-,TRBJ2-1,CASSFSWTSGYNEQFF
TRBV29-1,-,TRBJ1-1,CSVRNGQGGLNTEAFF
TRBV3-1/TRBV3-2,-,TRBJ1-5,CASSQDPRSNQPQHF
TRBV9,-,TRBJ1-5,CASSVGAGAGYQPQHF
TRBV28,once,TRBJ1-2,CASSSYRQGTYGYTF
TRBV12-1,-,TRBJ1-4,CASTINRPFIKKLFF
TRBV27,-,TRBJ2-7,CASSHSGRAFYEQYF
TRBV6-5,few,TRBJ1-1,CASTLWGTTEAFF
TRBV18,-,TRBJ1-2,CASSPRQGPPEGYTF
TRBV11-2,-,TRBJ2-1,CASSLGSRESIPPFF
TRBV5-4,-,TRBJ2-1,CASRVKTGGSNEQFF
TRBV19,-,TRBJ2-2,CASRDRGYTGELFF
TRBV27,-,TRBJ2-2,CASSLGSAGAYGELFF
TRBV10-3,-,TRBJ2-1,CAIRMTGGAPNEQFF
TRBV6-1,-,TRBJ1-2,CASSESLMAVFYGYTF
TRBV27,-,TRBJ2-5,CASSRSGRESETQYF
TRBV10-2,-,TRBJ1-4,CASMQGYGAGEKLFF
TRBV6-2/TRBV6-3,-,TRBJ2-2,CASSYSSSGRAGELFF
TRBV6-4,once,TRBJ1-2,CASKMDPITGGGYTF
TRBV4-2,few,TRBJ1-4,CASSQASGLNDEKLFF
TRBV27,few,TRBJ2-3,CASSQGLSTDTQYF
TRBV7-2,-,TRBJ1-5,CASSLWTLPGGDQPQHF
TRBV6-5,once,TRBJ1-2,CASTPREGWRTTF
TRBV5-4,-,TRBJ1-3,CASSLDRSGNTIYF
TRBV9,-,TRBJ2-5,CASSVGGGTRETQYF
TRBV2,-,TRBJ1-5,CASSEGAPNQPQHF
TRBV5-1,-,TRBJ1-2,CASSQGQGYGYTF
TRBV5-6,-,TRBJ1-1,CASSLLAGRMNTEAFF
TRBV6-5,-,TRBJ2-1,CASSYPGLAGAFEQFF
TRBV5-1,once,TRBJ1-2,CASSSVSGQLDYTF
TRBV19,-,TRBJ2-2,CASSQLAGAATGELFF
TRBV27,-,TRBJ1-2,CASSPWAGTNYGYTF
TRBV28,-,TRBJ2-1,CASSFPTPGTSESASSYNEQFF
TRBV7-2,-,TRBJ1-5,CASSLGSVSNQPQHF
TRBV29-1,few,TRBJ1-4,CSVSIRGEKLFF
TRBV15,-,TRBJ2-7,CATSRPGQGRGHEQYF
TRBV2,-,TRBJ2-1,CASLLYSPRMNEQFF
TRBV6-5,-,TRBJ1-6,CASKRDRALHF